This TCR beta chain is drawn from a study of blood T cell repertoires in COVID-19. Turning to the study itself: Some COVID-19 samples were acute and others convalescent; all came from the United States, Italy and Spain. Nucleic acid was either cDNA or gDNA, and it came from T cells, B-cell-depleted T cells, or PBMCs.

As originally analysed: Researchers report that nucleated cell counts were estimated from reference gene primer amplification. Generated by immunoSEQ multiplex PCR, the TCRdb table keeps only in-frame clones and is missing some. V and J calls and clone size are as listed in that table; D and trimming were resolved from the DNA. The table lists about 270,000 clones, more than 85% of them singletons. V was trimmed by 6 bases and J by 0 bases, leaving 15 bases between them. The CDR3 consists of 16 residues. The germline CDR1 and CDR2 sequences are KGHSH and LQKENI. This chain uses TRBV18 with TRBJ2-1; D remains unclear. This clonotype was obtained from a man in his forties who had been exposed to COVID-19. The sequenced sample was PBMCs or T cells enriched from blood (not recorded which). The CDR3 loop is CASSPSTGGSYNEQFF. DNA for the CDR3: TGTGCCAGCTCCCCCTCTACTGGCGGCTCCTACAATGAGCAGTTCTTC.